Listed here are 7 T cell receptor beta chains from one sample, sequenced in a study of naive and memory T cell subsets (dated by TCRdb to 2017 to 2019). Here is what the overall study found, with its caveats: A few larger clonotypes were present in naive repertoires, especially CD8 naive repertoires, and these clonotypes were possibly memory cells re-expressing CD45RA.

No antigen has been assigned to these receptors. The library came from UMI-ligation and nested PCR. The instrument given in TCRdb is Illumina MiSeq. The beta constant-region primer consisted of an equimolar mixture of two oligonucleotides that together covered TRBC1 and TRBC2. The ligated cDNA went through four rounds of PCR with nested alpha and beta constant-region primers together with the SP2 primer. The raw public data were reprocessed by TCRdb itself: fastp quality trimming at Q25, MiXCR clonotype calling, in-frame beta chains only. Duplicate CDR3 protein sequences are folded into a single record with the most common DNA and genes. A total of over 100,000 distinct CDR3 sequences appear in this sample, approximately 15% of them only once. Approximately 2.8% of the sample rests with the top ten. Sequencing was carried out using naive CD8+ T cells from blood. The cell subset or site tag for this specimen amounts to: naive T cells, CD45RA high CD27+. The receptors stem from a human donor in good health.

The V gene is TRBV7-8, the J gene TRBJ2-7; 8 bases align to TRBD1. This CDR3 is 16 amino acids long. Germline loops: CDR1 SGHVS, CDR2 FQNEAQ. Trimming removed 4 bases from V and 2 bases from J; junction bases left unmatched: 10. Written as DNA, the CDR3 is TGTGCCAGCAGCTCTCTGGGACAGGAGGGAGCCTACGAGCAGTACTTC. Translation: CASSSLGQEGAYEQYF.

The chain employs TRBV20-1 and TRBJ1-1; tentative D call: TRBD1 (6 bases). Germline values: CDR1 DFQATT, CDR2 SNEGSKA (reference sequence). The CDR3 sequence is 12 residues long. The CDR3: CRPKGVNTEAFF. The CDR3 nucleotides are TGCAGGCCCAAGGGGGTTAACACTGAAGCTTTCTTT.

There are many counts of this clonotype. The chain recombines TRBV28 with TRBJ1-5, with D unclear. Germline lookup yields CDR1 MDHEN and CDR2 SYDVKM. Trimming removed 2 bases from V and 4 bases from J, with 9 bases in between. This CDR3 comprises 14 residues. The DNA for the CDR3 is TGTGCCAGCAGTTTACGCAGACCAAATCAGCCCCAGCATTTT. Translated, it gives CASSLRRPNQPQHF.

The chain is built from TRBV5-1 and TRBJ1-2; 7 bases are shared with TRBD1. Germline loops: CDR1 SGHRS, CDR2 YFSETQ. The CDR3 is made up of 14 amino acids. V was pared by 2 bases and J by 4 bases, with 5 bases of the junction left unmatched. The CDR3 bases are TGCGCCAGCAGCTTCCGACAGGGCCCCTATGGCTACACCTTC. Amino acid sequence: CASSFRQGPYGYTF. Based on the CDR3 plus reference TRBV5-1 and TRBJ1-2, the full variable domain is KAGVTQTPRYLIKTRGQQVTLSCSPISGHRSVSWYQQTPGQGLQFLFEYFSETQRNKGNFPGRFSGRQFSNSRSEMNVSTLELGDSALYLCASSFRQGPYGYTFGSGTRLTVV.

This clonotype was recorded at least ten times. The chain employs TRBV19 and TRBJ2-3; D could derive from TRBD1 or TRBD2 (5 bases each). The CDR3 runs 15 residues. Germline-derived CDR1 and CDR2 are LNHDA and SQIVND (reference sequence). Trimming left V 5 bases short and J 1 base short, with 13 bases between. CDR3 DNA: TGTGCCAGTAGTTGGAAGGGGAGAGGCACAGATACGCAGTATTTT. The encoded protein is CASSWKGRGTDTQYF.

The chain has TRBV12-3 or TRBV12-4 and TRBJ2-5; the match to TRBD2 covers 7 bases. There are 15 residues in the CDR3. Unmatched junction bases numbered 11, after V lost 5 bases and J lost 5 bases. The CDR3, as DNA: TGTGCCAGCAGTCTCGGGACTATTGGGGTGGAGACCCAGTACTTC. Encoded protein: CASSLGTIGVETQYF.

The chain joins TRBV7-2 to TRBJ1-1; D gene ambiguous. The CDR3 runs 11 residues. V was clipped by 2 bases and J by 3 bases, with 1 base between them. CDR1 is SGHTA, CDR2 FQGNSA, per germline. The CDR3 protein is CASSLYTEAFF. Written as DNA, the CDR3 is TGTGCCAGCAGCTTATACACTGAAGCTTTCTTT.